This T cell receptor (beta chain) was profiled in a study of chemoradiotherapy in HPV16-positive cancers. Study observations and caveats: During treatment, candidate HPV-specific clones and E7-related motifs expanded in tumor. Only two HPV16-positive patients supplied the functional HPV-specificity definition.

Libraries were prepared by immunoSEQ multiplex PCR; TCRdb keeps only in-frame clonotypes and omits some of them. The repertoire holds about 11,000 clones, with roughly 70% as singletons. The V end lost 0 bases, the J end lost 3 bases, and 5 bases lay between the germline ends. The CDR3 has 14 amino acids. Germline CDR1 MRHNA, CDR2 SNTAGT. This clone has more than one count but fewer than ten. As yet, its antigen is unknown. Other nucleotide sequences in the sample specify the same CDR3. The genes are TRBV6-4 and TRBJ2-2; D is unresolved. The sequence was collected from a human donor with HPV-associated anogenital cancer. The specimen was taken from a patient who underwent chemoradiotherapy. As DNA, the CDR3 is TGTGCCAGCAGTGACTCAATAGACACCGGGGAGCTGTTTTTT. Translation gives CASSDSIDTGELFF.